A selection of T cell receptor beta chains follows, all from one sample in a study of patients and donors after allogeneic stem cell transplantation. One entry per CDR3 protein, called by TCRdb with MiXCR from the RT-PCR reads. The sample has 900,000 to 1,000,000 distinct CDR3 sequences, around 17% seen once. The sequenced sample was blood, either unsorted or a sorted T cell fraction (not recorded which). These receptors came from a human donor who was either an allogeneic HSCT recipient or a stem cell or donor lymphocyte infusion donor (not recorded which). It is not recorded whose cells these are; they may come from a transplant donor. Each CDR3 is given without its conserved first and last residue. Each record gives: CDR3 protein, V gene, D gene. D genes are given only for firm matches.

CDR3aa: ASRALKLMNTEAF
v_gene: TRBV5-1
d_gene: NA

CDR3aa: ASSLDRAAYEQY
v_gene: TRBV11-2
d_gene: NA

CDR3aa: ASRTQGDTEAF
v_gene: TRBV5-1
d_gene: TRBD1

CDR3aa: ASAPPTRVSNQPQH
v_gene: TRBV6-1
d_gene: NA

CDR3aa: ASTLLSGTESYNEQF
v_gene: TRBV27
d_gene: NA

CDR3aa: ATSDWTSGNTGELF
v_gene: TRBV24-1
d_gene: TRBD2

CDR3aa: ASSRTSRTTNEKLF
v_gene: TRBV11-1
d_gene: NA

CDR3aa: ASSYSTSGRDEQY
v_gene: TRBV6-5
d_gene: TRBD2

CDR3aa: ASSLAKIGEKLF
v_gene: TRBV25-1
d_gene: NA

CDR3aa: ASSLDRARLH
v_gene: TRBV5-1
d_gene: TRBD1

CDR3aa: ASSEGTGYGYT
v_gene: TRBV2
d_gene: NA

CDR3aa: SVETGYT
v_gene: TRBV29-1
d_gene: NA

CDR3aa: SAGPPDRGQSGYT
v_gene: TRBV29-1
d_gene: TRBD1

CDR3aa: ATPDTEAF
v_gene: TRBV24-1
d_gene: NA

CDR3aa: ASSYSREDTEAF
v_gene: TRBV6-5
d_gene: NA

CDR3aa: ASSLGVGTGWYEQY
v_gene: TRBV7-6
d_gene: TRBD1

CDR3aa: ASSLWTSGGPDTQY
v_gene: TRBV27
d_gene: TRBD2

CDR3aa: SARDRIGGSGYT
v_gene: TRBV20-1
d_gene: NA

CDR3aa: ASSEGGTEYNEQF
v_gene: TRBV2
d_gene: TRBD1

CDR3aa: ASSYRDLRSYT
v_gene: TRBV6-5
d_gene: NA

CDR3aa: ASSYYGEADTQY
v_gene: TRBV6-5
d_gene: NA

CDR3aa: ASSKEGTSGDTQY
v_gene: TRBV21-1
d_gene: NA

CDR3aa: ASSPIPGVGNNEQF
v_gene: TRBV11-2
d_gene: NA

CDR3aa: ASSYRTGLWGTGELF
v_gene: TRBV6-5
d_gene: TRBD1

CDR3aa: ASSFYEGTPNYGYT
v_gene: TRBV5-1
d_gene: NA

CDR3aa: ASTPDRVNTGELF
v_gene: TRBV7-2
d_gene: TRBD1

CDR3aa: SAPVIGSIYNEQF
v_gene: TRBV20-1
d_gene: NA

CDR3aa: SASPLAGGDTQY
v_gene: TRBV20-1
d_gene: TRBD2

CDR3aa: ASSPNRDGVGYT
v_gene: TRBV7-9
d_gene: NA

CDR3aa: SARDVASAWTDYEQY
v_gene: TRBV20-1
d_gene: NA

CDR3aa: ASSSTGQGPQH
v_gene: TRBV9
d_gene: TRBD1

CDR3aa: ASSQDFEGAYGYT
v_gene: TRBV4-1
d_gene: NA

CDR3aa: ASSPRGFDTQY
v_gene: TRBV5-1
d_gene: NA

CDR3aa: SAPRTEETQY
v_gene: TRBV20-1
d_gene: NA

CDR3aa: ASREGSNQPQH
v_gene: TRBV5-5
d_gene: NA

CDR3aa: ASSPTGGYSPLH
v_gene: TRBV12-3/TRBV12-4
d_gene: TRBD1

CDR3aa: ASRRGTGLTETQY
v_gene: TRBV6-1
d_gene: NA

CDR3aa: ASRSKTEINSPLH
v_gene: TRBV5-4
d_gene: NA

CDR3aa: ASSHEPSGRAMPHEQF
v_gene: TRBV4-2
d_gene: TRBD2

CDR3aa: SALLRVGNTEAF
v_gene: TRBV20-1
d_gene: NA

CDR3aa: SVETGRYNNNNEQF
v_gene: TRBV29-1
d_gene: NA

CDR3aa: ASSYRDFYGYT
v_gene: TRBV27
d_gene: NA